The 15 T cell receptor beta chains below all came from one sample that was sequenced in a study. TCRdb itself ran the 5' RACE reads through MiXCR, one entry per CDR3 protein. The sample holds about 6,200 distinct CDR3 sequences, approximately 60% seen once. The sequencing input was tumor-infiltrating memory CD4+ T cells sorted from the breast tumor. The sample's subset: memory CD4+ T cells, CD4+CD45RO+CD25-. These receptors came from a female donor with breast cancer.

V is TRBV20-1 and J is TRBJ2-3; 7 bases match TRBD2. The CDR3 is 14 amino acids. In germline, CDR1 is DFQATT, CDR2 SNEGSKA (reference sequence). Unmatched junction bases numbered 3, after V lost 3 bases and J lost 0 bases. CDR3 sequence (DNA): TGCAGTGCTAGTGGGCGGGGGAGCACAGATACGCAGTATTTT. This gives the protein CSASGRGSTDTQYF.

The V call is TRBV29-1, the J call TRBJ2-5; the match to TRBD1 covers 9 bases. The germline V gene has CDR1 SQVTM and CDR2 ANQGSEA. CDR3 size: 15 residues. Germline trimming cut 0 bases from V and 2 bases from J; bases unmatched to any gene: 4. The CDR3 region has the DNA TGCAGCGTTGAAGACACCGGGACAGGGCAAGAGACCCAGTACTTC. This sequence encodes CSVEDTGTGQETQYF.

The chain joins TRBV5-1 to TRBJ2-1; 8 nucleotides align to TRBD1. The CDR3 has 15 amino acids. The ends lost 4 bases at V and 7 bases at J; junction bases unmatched: 10. Germline CDR1 SGHRS, CDR2 YFSETQ. CDR3 protein: CASSGRDRSRNEQFF. The CDR3 coding sequence is TGCGCCAGCAGCGGCCGGGACAGGTCCAGGAATGAGCAGTTCTTC.

This sequence joins TRBV28 and TRBJ1-2; D might be TRBD1 (6 bases). Trimming removed 8 bases from V and 0 bases from J, with 7 bases in between. Looked up from germline, CDR1 is MDHEN and CDR2 is SYDVKM. This CDR3 contains 12 residues. CDR3 sequence reads: CASGQTNYGYTF. The DNA of the CDR3 is TGTGCCAGCGGACAGACTAACTATGGCTACACCTTC.

The rearrangement uses TRBV20-1 and TRBJ2-1, with TRBD2 as a possible D gene (5 bases). The CDR3 has 13 amino acids. Trimming took off 2 bases at V and 6 bases at J, with 11 bases between the two ends. The germline V gene encodes CDR1 DFQATT and CDR2 SNEGSKA (reference sequence). CDR3 protein: CSARSASSNEQFF. CDR3 bases: TGCAGTGCTAGATCGGCTAGCAGCAATGAGCAGTTCTTC.

The V call is TRBV12-3 or TRBV12-4, the J call TRBJ1-5; no clear D gene. This CDR3 is 13 amino acids long. V was shortened by 3 bases and J by 4 bases, with 7 bases between the two germline ends. CDR3 nucleotides: TGTGCCAGCAGTTTGGTAGGGAATCAGCCCCAGCATTTT. Translation gives CASSLVGNQPQHF.

The chain links TRBV5-1 to TRBJ2-7, with D hard to call. This CDR3 is built from 11 residues. Trimming shortened V by 2 bases and J by 3 bases, and 3 bases separated the two germline ends. The germline gives CDR1 SGHRS, CDR2 YFSETQ. CDR3 nucleotides: TGCGCCAGCAGCTTCGGCTACGAGCAGTACTTC. Its translation: CASSFGYEQYF.

V and J are TRBV6-5 and TRBJ1-1; D is unresolved. The CDR3 consists of 13 residues. Germline-derived CDR1 and CDR2 are MNHEY and SVGAGI. V lost 6 bases, J lost 2 bases, and 10 bases lay in between. The CDR3 loop is CASRARSNTEAFF. In DNA form, the CDR3 reads TGTGCCAGCAGGGCTCGATCTAACACTGAAGCTTTCTTT.

V gene TRBV4-1 combines with J gene TRBJ1-2; D possibly corresponds to TRBD1 (5 bases). Per germline, CDR1 MGHRA and CDR2 YSYEKL. The CDR3 runs to 14 residues. Trimming stripped 1 base from V and 7 bases from J, with 13 bases between. The DNA for the CDR3 is TGCGCCAGCAGCCAAGGTTGGGGCGCAGGTGGCTACACCTTC. Encoded protein: CASSQGWGAGGYTF.

In its sample, this clonotype is large. This CDR3 is CSARTDYQETQYF. DNA of the CDR3: TGCAGCGCCAGGACAGACTACCAAGAGACCCAGTACTTC. The chain recombines TRBV29-1 with TRBJ2-5, with TRBD1 as a possible D gene (6 bases). Per the germline V gene, CDR1 is SQVTM and CDR2 is ANQGSEA. V gave up 7 bases and J gave up 0 bases, with 12 bases separating them. The CDR3 is made up of 13 amino acids.

The rearrangement joins TRBV4-2 to TRBJ2-5; 11 bases are a match to TRBD2. The germline CDR1 and CDR2 sequences are LGHNA and YNFKEQ. The V gene end was trimmed by 0 bases and the J gene end by 2 bases; junction bases not matched to a gene: 8. The length of the CDR3 is 18 residues. The CDR3 sequence is CASSQDLAGGRRQETQYF. The CDR3 bases are TGTGCCAGCAGCCAAGATCTAGCGGGGGGCCGGAGGCAAGAGACCCAGTACTTC.

The chain carries TRBV29-1 and TRBJ2-1; 9 positions match TRBD1. The CDR3 covers 11 residues. Germline lookup yields CDR1 SQVTM and CDR2 ANQGSEA. V lost 1 base and J lost 12; bases outside the gene matches: 1. CDR3: CSVEGGQGQFF. The CDR3 nucleotides read TGCAGCGTTGAAGGGGGACAGGGGCAGTTCTTC.

Remarks on this clonotype: One end of the junction is discordant with germline, which a read error may explain. This sequence joins TRBV5-1 and TRBJ1-1; 10 bases map to TRBD1. Germline V gene data show CDR1 as SGHRS and CDR2 as YFSETQ. The CDR3 loop spans 16 amino acids. The CDR3 loop is CVSKPGQGPRGTEAFF. The CDR3 nucleotides read TGCGTCAGCAAACCGGGACAGGGGCCTCGGGGCACTGAAGCTTTCTTT.

The chain couples TRBV7-2 to TRBJ1-6, with 7 positions matching TRBD1. The CDR3 loop spans 14 amino acids. CDR1 is SGHTA and CDR2 is FQGNSA in the germline V gene. The J segment lost 9 bases and the V segment lost 5 bases, leaving 7 bases of the junction unmatched. In nucleotides, the CDR3 is TGTGCCAGCAGCCCACAGGGGTTTATTTCACCCCTCCACTTT. Translated: CASSPQGFISPLHF.

The rearrangement joins TRBV29-1 to TRBJ1-2; unclear D gene. V lost 1 base and J lost 6, with 6 bases in between. The CDR3 runs 11 residues. Per the germline V gene, CDR1 is SQVTM and CDR2 is ANQGSEA. For the CDR3, the DNA is TGCAGCGTTGAAGGATACGATGGCTACACCTTC. Translating gives CSVEGYDGYTF.